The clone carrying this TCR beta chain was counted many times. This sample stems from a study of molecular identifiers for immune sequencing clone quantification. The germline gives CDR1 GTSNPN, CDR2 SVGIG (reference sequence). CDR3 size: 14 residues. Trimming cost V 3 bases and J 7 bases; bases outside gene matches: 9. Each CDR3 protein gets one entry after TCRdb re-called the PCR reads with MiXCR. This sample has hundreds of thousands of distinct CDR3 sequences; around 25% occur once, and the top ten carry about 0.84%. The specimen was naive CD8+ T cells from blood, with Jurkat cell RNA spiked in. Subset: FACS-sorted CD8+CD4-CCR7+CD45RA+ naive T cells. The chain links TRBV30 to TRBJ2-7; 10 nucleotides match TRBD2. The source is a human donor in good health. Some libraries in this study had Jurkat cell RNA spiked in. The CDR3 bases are TGTGCCTGGAGCCCGGGGCTAGCGGGAGCGGAGCAGTACTTC. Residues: CAWSPGLAGAEQYF. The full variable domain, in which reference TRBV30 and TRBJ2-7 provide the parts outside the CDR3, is SQTIHQWPATLVQPVGSPLSLECTVEGTSNPNLYWYRQAAGRGLQLLFYSVGIGQISSEVPQNLSASRPQDRQFILSSKKLLLSDSGFYLCAWSPGLAGAEQYFGPGTRLTVT.